Listed below are T cell receptor beta chains from one sample, sequenced in a study of naive and memory T cell subsets. TCRdb used MiXCR to reprocess the UMI-ligation and nested PCR reads, holding one entry per CDR3 protein. The sample has some 110,000 distinct CDR3 sequences, approximately 14% seen once. The sequenced sample was naive CD8+ T cells from blood. The receptors derive from a human donor in good health. Both conserved end residues are part of each CDR3. A D gene is named only where the DNA matches it firmly. Expanded clones get a size class; other rows say once, few or many, or leave the size out.

TRBJ2-3	TRBD2	TRBV9	.	TGTGCCAGCAGCGCCCGGGACAGGGGCACCCCGGGACTAGCGGGGGGTCCCACAGATACGCAGTATTTT	CASSARDRGTPGLAGGPTDTQYF
TRBJ2-1	.	TRBV11-3	.	TGTGCCAGCAGCCTCGGGGGGCCGCAGTTCTTC	CASSLGGPQFF
TRBJ2-5	TRBD2	TRBV2	few	TGTGCCAGCAGTGAAGAAGCTCTAGCGGGGGTCCGGGAGACCCAGTACTTC	CASSEEALAGVRETQYF
TRBJ1-6	.	TRBV7-9	few	TGTGCCAGCAGCCACCCGACCCACCTGGGAGGGAATTCACCCCTCCACTTT	CASSHPTHLGGNSPLHF
TRBJ2-7	.	TRBV4-2	.	TGTGCCAGCAGCCAAGTTTTGAAAAACGAGCAGTACTTC	CASSQVLKNEQYF
TRBJ1-1	.	TRBV6-2/TRBV6-3	.	TGTGCCAGCAACCTACAGGGATATACTGAAGCTTTCTTT	CASNLQGYTEAFF
TRBJ1-6	.	TRBV29-1	few	TGCAGCGTTGATTGCGGTTCACCCCTCCACTTT	CSVDCGSPLHF
TRBJ2-1	TRBD2	TRBV9	.	TGTGCCAGCAGCGTAGACGGGAGGGGAAGTGAGCAGTTCTTC	CASSVDGRGSEQFF
TRBJ2-7	.	TRBV4-3	few	TGCGCCAGCAGCCAAGTGGGTGCATCCCCCTACGAGCAGTACTTC	CASSQVGASPYEQYF
TRBJ1-1	.	TRBV7-9	few	TGTGCCAGCAGCTTTTCGGAGGGCCCTGAAGCTTTCTTT	CASSFSEGPEAFF
TRBJ1-5	TRBD1	TRBV7-8	.	TGTGCCAGCAGCTCCACCTCGGACAGGGGGTGGAGCAATCAGCCCCAGCATTTT	CASSSTSDRGWSNQPQHF
TRBJ2-1	TRBD2	TRBV3-1	.	TGTGCCAGCAGCCAAGTAGCGGCTAGCGGGATGTTTGAGCAGTTCTTC	CASSQVAASGMFEQFF
TRBJ2-2	TRBD2	TRBV29-1	.	TGCAGCGTTGAAGATAGCGGGGTGATGAACACCGGGGAGCTGTTTTTT	CSVEDSGVMNTGELFF
TRBJ1-1	TRBD1	TRBV27	.	TGTGCCAGCAGTAGCACAGGGGGCGGTACGATTGAAGCTTTCTTT	CASSSTGGGTIEAFF
TRBJ2-1	TRBD1	TRBV2	once	TGTGCCAGCGTAAACCGGGACAGGGTGTACAATGAGCAGTTCTTC	CASVNRDRVYNEQFF
TRBJ2-1	TRBD2	TRBV5-6	.	TGTGCCAGCAGCTTTTCACTAGCGGGAGCCAATGAGCAGTTCTTC	CASSFSLAGANEQFF
TRBJ2-1	TRBD1	TRBV30	many	TGTGCCTGGAGTGCAGGGGGCTTTAAGGGGCAGTTCTTC	CAWSAGGFKGQFF
TRBJ1-2	.	TRBV7-9	.	TGTGCCAGCAGCTTATCGGTCGGCCACTACACCTTC	CASSLSVGHYTF
TRBJ2-7	.	TRBV7-9	few	TGTGCCAGCAGCAAGGTAATAGGCATCTCCTACGAGCAGTACTTC	CASSKVIGISYEQYF
TRBJ1-1	.	TRBV30	few	TGTGCCTGGAGTGTATGGTCCAAAGACACTGAAGCTTTCTTT	CAWSVWSKDTEAFF
TRBJ2-3	TRBD2	TRBV28	few	TGTGCCAGCAGTGGGACTAGTCGGTACACAGATACGCAGTATTTT	CASSGTSRYTDTQYF
TRBJ2-3	.	TRBV12-3/TRBV12-4	few	TGTGCCAGCAGTCCCTATAGGGTCACAGATACGCAGTATTTT	CASSPYRVTDTQYF
TRBJ2-3	.	TRBV7-2	.	TGTGCCAGCAGCTTAGTATTGTACTCTAGCACAGATACGCAGTATTTT	CASSLVLYSSTDTQYF
TRBJ2-1	TRBD2	TRBV19	.	TGTGCCAGTACCTTAGCGGGAAAAAACAATGAGCAGTTCTTC	CASTLAGKNNEQFF
TRBJ2-3	TRBD2	TRBV3-1	.	TGTGCCAGCAGCCAAACCGGGACTAGGGGCACAGATACGCAGTATTTT	CASSQTGTRGTDTQYF
TRBJ1-1	.	TRBV7-9	.	TGTGCCAGCAGTTACCCGCCGGCTGTTAACACTGAAGCTTTCTTT	CASSYPPAVNTEAFF
TRBJ2-1	.	TRBV29-1	many	TGCAGCGTTACGCGCGACAATGAGCAGTTCTTC	CSVTRDNEQFF
TRBJ2-3	.	TRBV7-8	few	TGTGCCAGCAGCTTGTTCGAGAAGGTAGATACGCAGTATTTT	CASSLFEKVDTQYF
TRBJ2-7	TRBD1	TRBV29-1	few	TGCAGCGTGTTAGACAGGGGCCTCTACGAGCAGTACTTC	CSVLDRGLYEQYF
TRBJ2-7	.	TRBV20-1	.	TGCAGTGCTAGAGACACGGCAACCTACGAGCAGTACTTC	CSARDTATYEQYF
TRBJ1-1	.	TRBV7-9	few	TGTGCCAGCAGCTTAGGGCAGGGGACGTTCGGGAACACTGAAGCTTTCTTT	CASSLGQGTFGNTEAFF
TRBJ2-7	.	TRBV12-3/TRBV12-4	many	TGTGCCAGCAGTTTAGGACTCAGCTCCTACGAGCAGTACTTC	CASSLGLSSYEQYF
TRBJ1-4	.	TRBV29-1	.	TGCAGCGTTGGCCGGGTGAATGAAAAACTGTTTTTT	CSVGRVNEKLFF
TRBJ2-6	.	TRBV2	.	TGTGCCAGCAGTCCTTGGGGGCCCCGTCCCGACTCTGGGGCCAACGTCCTGACTTTC	CASSPWGPRPDSGANVLTF
TRBJ2-1	TRBD2	TRBV12-3/TRBV12-4	few	TGTGCCAGCGGTGGTAGTGGGGGGGGGAGCTCCTACAATGAGCAGTTCTTC	CASGGSGGGSSYNEQFF
TRBJ1-5	.	TRBV6-6	few	TGTGCCAGCAGCCGACAGCGCAATCAGCCCCAGCATTTT	CASSRQRNQPQHF
TRBJ2-2	TRBD1	TRBV25-1	few	TGTGCCAGCAGTGAATGGGCAGGGGGCTCCGGGGAGCTGTTTTTT	CASSEWAGGSGELFF
TRBJ1-4	TRBD1	TRBV24-1	.	TGTGCCACCAGTGACGGGACAGGTGGGCCCAATGAAAAACTGTTTTTT	CATSDGTGGPNEKLFF
TRBJ2-7	.	TRBV12-3/TRBV12-4	few	TGTGCCAGCAGCCCGATCGCCCACGAGCAGTACTTC	CASSPIAHEQYF
TRBJ2-2	.	TRBV14	many	TGTGCCAGCAGCCACATCGGGTTCTCTCTTACCGGGGAGCTGTTTTTT	CASSHIGFSLTGELFF
TRBJ2-2	.	TRBV28	.	TGTGCCAGCAGTTTAGTTCCCGGGGAGCTGTTTTTT	CASSLVPGELFF
TRBJ1-5	.	TRBV30	.	TGTGCCTGGAGCGATCCCGACACCCCATATCAGCCCCAGCATTTT	CAWSDPDTPYQPQHF
TRBJ1-1	TRBD1	TRBV12-5	.	TGTGCTAGTGGTCCCGGGACAGGATGGACTGAAGCTTTCTTT	CASGPGTGWTEAFF
TRBJ2-1	.	TRBV12-3/TRBV12-4	.	TGTGCCAGCAGTTTAGCAGCGGGCTCCTACAATGAGCAGTTCTTC	CASSLAAGSYNEQFF
TRBJ2-5	.	TRBV9	few	TGTGCCAGCAGCGTAGGCGGGGGCTCAGAGACCCAGTACTTC	CASSVGGGSETQYF
TRBJ2-5	.	TRBV19	.	TGTGCCAGTAGTATAGTGGATAATCAAGAGACCCAGTACTTC	CASSIVDNQETQYF
TRBJ1-1	.	TRBV4-2	.	.	CASSSSEDSRTEAFF
TRBJ2-1	TRBD1	TRBV6-4	.	TGTGCCAGCAGTGAAGGGACAGCCGCCTACAATGAGCAGTTCTTC	CASSEGTAAYNEQFF
TRBJ2-1	.	TRBV28	many	TGTGCCAGCAGTTCCTTGCACCGGCAAGGGGGGGTTGAGCAGTTCTTC	CASSSLHRQGGVEQFF
TRBJ1-3	.	TRBV9	.	TGTGCCAGCAGCGTAGGTGCCTCTGGAAACACCATATATTTT	CASSVGASGNTIYF
TRBJ2-5	.	TRBV12-3/TRBV12-4	few	TGTGCCAGCAGATCGACCGAAGAGACCCAGTACTTC	CASRSTEETQYF
TRBJ2-7	TRBD2	TRBV7-9	.	TGTGCCAGCAGCTTCCCCGGGACTAGCGGGATCGAGCAGTACTTC	CASSFPGTSGIEQYF
TRBJ1-4	.	TRBV4-3	.	TGCGCCAGCAGCCAAGATCGGGGTGAAGAACGCGAAAAACTGTTTTTT	CASSQDRGEEREKLFF
TRBJ1-6	.	TRBV7-9	.	TGTGCCCGGCTGCATGTTTATAATTCACCCCTCCACTTT	CARLHVYNSPLHF